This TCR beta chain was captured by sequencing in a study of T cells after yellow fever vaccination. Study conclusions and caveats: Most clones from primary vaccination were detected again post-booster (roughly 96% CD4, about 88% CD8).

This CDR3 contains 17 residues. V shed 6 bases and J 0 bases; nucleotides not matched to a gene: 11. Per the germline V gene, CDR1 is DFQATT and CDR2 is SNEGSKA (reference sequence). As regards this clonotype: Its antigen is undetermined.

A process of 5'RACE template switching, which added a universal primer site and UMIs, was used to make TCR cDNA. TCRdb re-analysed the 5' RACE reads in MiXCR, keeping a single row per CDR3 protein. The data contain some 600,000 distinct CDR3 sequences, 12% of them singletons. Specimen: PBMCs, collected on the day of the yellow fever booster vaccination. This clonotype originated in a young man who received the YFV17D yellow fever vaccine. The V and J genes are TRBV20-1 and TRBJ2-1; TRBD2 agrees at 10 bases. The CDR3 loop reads CSATGLAAQSSYNEQFF. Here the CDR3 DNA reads TGCAGTGCCACCGGACTAGCGGCACAAAGCTCCTACAATGAGCAGTTCTTC.